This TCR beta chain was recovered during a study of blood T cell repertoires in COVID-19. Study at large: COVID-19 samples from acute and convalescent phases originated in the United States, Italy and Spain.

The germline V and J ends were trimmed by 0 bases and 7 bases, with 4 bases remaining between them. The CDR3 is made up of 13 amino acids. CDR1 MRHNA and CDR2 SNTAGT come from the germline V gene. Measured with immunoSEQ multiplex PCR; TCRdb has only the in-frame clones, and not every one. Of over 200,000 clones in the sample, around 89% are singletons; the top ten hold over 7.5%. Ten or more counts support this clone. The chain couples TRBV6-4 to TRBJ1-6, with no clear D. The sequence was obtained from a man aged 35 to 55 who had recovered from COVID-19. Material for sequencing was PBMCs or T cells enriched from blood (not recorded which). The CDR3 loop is CASSDSSNSPLHF. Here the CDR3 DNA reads TGTGCCAGCAGTGACTCATCGAATTCACCCCTCCACTTT.